This T cell receptor (beta chain) was sequenced in a study of cytomegalovirus exposure and HLA in healthy donors. Study results and limitations: There were reportedly fewer N-insertions in an Asian-associated ancestry cluster than the approximately 600-donor mean, in a later analysis. The study flagged around 160 TCR beta chains as cytomegalovirus-associated. Analysis performed later found roughly 17,000 TCR beta sequences associated with HLA alleles at 0.05 false discovery rate. In an earlier analysis, in some 600 donors, most V segments appeared productive either ~87% or ~30% of the time.

Of note for this clone: Its antigen is unknown.

Germline V gene sequence: CDR1 MNHEY, CDR2 SMNVEV (reference sequence). The CDR3 is 14 residues long. PCR was performed using 60 Vbeta and 13 Jbeta primers. Here immunoSEQ multiplex PCR was the method, and the copy in TCRdb shows in-frame clones only, minus some. Here the sample table reports about 200,000 clones. The receptor comes from a woman aged 25 to 45 in good health and CMV-seropositive. The chain combines TRBV27 with TRBJ2-5, with 8 bases identical to TRBD1. The DNA end favors TRBJ2-7, so the J call may be wrong. Sequenced sample: PBMCs. This chain's CDR3 is CASSLGQGYYEQYF. CDR3 DNA: TGTGCCAGCAGTTTAGGACAGGGATACTACGAGCAGTACTTC.